The rows below give T cell receptor beta chains drawn from one sample of a study of cytomegalovirus exposure and HLA in healthy donors. TCRdb's table, derived via immunoSEQ multiplex PCR, lists solely in-frame clones and lacks some. The repertoire has over 150,000 clones, over 70% of them found once; the top ten carry about 7%. Material: PBMCs. These receptors were collected from a young man in good health and CMV-seropositive. Each CDR3 is given with its conserved first and last residue. Each record gives: V gene, D gene, J gene, CDR3 protein. D genes are given only for firm matches.

v_call: TRBV27
d_call: .
j_call: TRBJ2-3
cdr3_aa: CASSLDLYTDTQYF

v_call: TRBV2
d_call: TRBD2
j_call: TRBJ2-1
cdr3_aa: CASSGGRAYNEQFF

v_call: TRBV13
d_call: TRBD1
j_call: TRBJ2-1
cdr3_aa: CASSSWDRARNEQFF

v_call: TRBV7-3
d_call: TRBD2
j_call: TRBJ2-1
cdr3_aa: CASSLTPISGRATTYNEQFF

v_call: TRBV19
d_call: TRBD1
j_call: TRBJ1-5
cdr3_aa: CASTDRDSNQPQHF

v_call: TRBV7-9
d_call: TRBD1
j_call: TRBJ2-1
cdr3_aa: CASSPPLGQGLSYNEQFF

v_call: TRBV10-1
d_call: TRBD2
j_call: TRBJ2-7
cdr3_aa: CASSQLAGGEQYF

v_call: TRBV9
d_call: .
j_call: TRBJ1-1
cdr3_aa: CASSVVGRGDMNTEAFF

v_call: TRBV28
d_call: TRBD1
j_call: TRBJ1-1
cdr3_aa: CASSSTRQGVNTEAFF

v_call: TRBV27
d_call: .
j_call: TRBJ1-2
cdr3_aa: CASSFTGQGGYTF